This T cell receptor (beta chain) appears in the sequencing data of a study of beta chain features in type 1 diabetes. The overall study: In age, gender and cell yields, patients were similar to healthy donors.

TCRB transcripts that were expressed got sequenced, as all of the isolated RNA had been reverse transcribed. Produced via immunoSEQ multiplex PCR; TCRdb's table is partial and in-frame only. The data show roughly 250,000 clones, 7.5% to 10% seen once. Researchers reported sorting CD4+ naive, central memory, regulatory and stem cell-like memory cells via CD45RO/CCR7/CD25/CD127/CD95/CD27. There are a few counts of this clone. The receptor's source is a woman under 30 in good health. Material: naive CD4+ T cells from blood.

CDR3 sequence: CASSLRENEQFF. In DNA form, the CDR3 reads TGTGCCAGCAGCTTACGGGAAAATGAGCAGTTCTTC. J is TRBJ2-1 and V is TRBV7-9, with a possible D match to TRBD2 (5 bases). CDR1 is SEHNR, CDR2 FQNEAQ, per germline (reference sequence). V lost 2 bases and J lost 7, with 6 bases in between. CDR3 size: 12 residues.